The 4 T cell receptor beta chains below come from one sample, sequenced in a study of T cells after yellow fever vaccination. TCRdb called the 5' RACE reads again in MiXCR, with one record for every CDR3 protein. The data hold fewer than 90,000 distinct CDR3 sequences, with approximately 6.9% observed a single time. Material: CD8+ T cells sorted from PBMCs, obtained about 5 days after the first yellow fever vaccination. These TCRs come from a man between 18 and 29 years old who received the YFV17D yellow fever vaccine.

The chain links TRBV6-2 or TRBV6-3 to TRBJ2-2, with TRBD1 matching 9 bases. Per the germline V gene, CDR1 is MNHEY and CDR2 is SVGEGT. J lost 3 bases, V lost 6 bases, and 20 bases had no gene match. The CDR3 length is 20 residues. The CDR3 spells CASRLSPGQGTGWDTGELFF. CDR3 DNA sequence: TGTGCCAGCAGACTTTCACCGGGACAGGGTACGGGTTGGGACACCGGGGAGCTGTTTTTT.

There are many counts of this clonotype. The gene calls are TRBV7-8 and TRBJ2-1; D perhaps matches TRBD2 (6 bases). This CDR3 contains 12 residues. Germline V gives CDR1 SGHVS, CDR2 FQNEAQ. The ends were cut back, 2 bases at V and 9 bases at J, with 8 bases in the middle. The CDR3 reads CASSLRAGEQFF. DNA of the CDR3: TGTGCCAGCAGCTTAAGAGCGGGTGAGCAGTTCTTC.

The chain recombines TRBV10-2 with TRBJ1-2; D not certain. Germline V gene lookup returns CDR1 WSHSY and CDR2 SAAADI. CDR3 length: 12 amino acids. Between the trimmed V and J ends, which lost 7 bases and 0 bases, there was a span of 6 bases. The CDR3 DNA reads TGCGCCAGCAAAACAGCTAACTATGGCTACACCTTC. It specifies CASKTANYGYTF.

There are a few counts of this clonotype. V usage is TRBV11-2 and J usage is TRBJ2-5; no clear D. The CDR3 has 15 residues. V was clipped by 5 bases and J by 1 base, with 14 bases between them. Germline values: CDR1 SGHAT, CDR2 FQNNGV. Here the CDR3 reads CASSLYFRVQETQYF. The DNA for the CDR3 is TGTGCCAGCAGCCTCTACTTTAGGGTCCAAGAGACCCAGTACTTC.